This T cell receptor beta chain was identified in a study of cytomegalovirus exposure and HLA in healthy donors (dated by TCRdb to about 2017). Describing the broader study: An earlier analysis of 550 to 700 of the donors reported roughly 270 Gb of sequence data and 100 million to 140 million unique TCR beta sequences from about 200 million T cells. The study used immunosequencing to profile the T cell repertoires of several hundred subjects and linked those repertoires to cytomegalovirus serostatus. Every discovery cohort repertoire had been produced on one sequencing platform. In a later analysis, previously published TCR beta repertoires from 550 to 700 donors were re-analyzed and high-resolution HLA genotyping was added so that TCR occurrence patterns could be studied. Across some 400 genotyped donors of the cohort, an average of roughly 200,000 unique TCR beta nucleotide sequences per donor were sequenced, and 15% to 20% of those sequences were non-productive. Besides the first cohort of under 700 subjects, a separate validation cohort made up of roughly 130 different subjects was used. HLA typing included class I and class II loci at four-digit resolution. The study aimed to test whether cataloging public T cell receptors could reveal signatures of past pathogen exposure. About five DR-DQ haplotypes were treated as single units for association and clustering because of strong linkage in the cohort. In an earlier analysis of a few hundred of the donors, high-throughput TCR beta sequencing was used to judge whether each TCR beta V gene segment behaved as functional or pseudogenic. Donor age, sex, ethnicity and CMV serostatus were collected together with the repertoire data. Among the roughly 390 genotyped donors, around 81% belonged to the genetic ancestry cluster associated with self-reported Caucasian donors. To predict cytomegalovirus infection status, the study brought together high-throughput TCR immunosequencing, statistical association of individual TCRs with disease status, and machine learning. Approximately 300 gigabases of sequencing data and approximately 92 million unique TCR sequences made up an early release that covered 500 to 650 HLA-typed donors. In a later genetic analysis, genome-wide SNP genotypes for about 60% of the 666 donors were used, and that subset was treated as a discovery cohort. Typing coverage varied by locus: roughly 629-640 donors for A, B, C, DRB1 and DQB1; 522 for DQA1; over 600 for DPA1; under 490 for DPB1. Rather than using new phenotypic data, the later analysis identified candidate immune exposures from TCR beta sequences and from how often those sequences occurred across donors. Results the study describes overall, beyond this receptor: Some IMGT-functional V segments, including TRBV6-2 and TRBV6-3, could not be told apart with the 87-base-pair reads, so those segments were excluded. A later genetic analysis associated a missense DCLRE1C variant with V-gene and J-gene trimming of TCR beta chains, and an independent cohort replicated the association. The sequencing pipeline was judged likely to have produced a cluster of highly shared sequence variants as a technical artifact. Cytomegalovirus status was reported to be diagnosed by the classifier with high specificity and sensitivity in both the original and validation cohorts. Immune exposure information for the cohort was limited to CMV serostatus. A later genetic analysis reported fewer N-insertions in productive TCRs among donors in an Asian-associated ancestry cluster than the 666-donor mean. Strong co-occurrence of HLA alleles, especially DR and DQ, made assigning TCR associations to individual alleles difficult. In vitro tests confirmed that three of the cytomegalovirus-associated TCR beta chains recognize cytomegalovirus antigens. According to a later analysis, most CMV-associated TCR beta chains appeared to be HLA-restricted, and the HLA associations seemed to be driven largely by CMV exposure. Specific HLA alleles were associated with 18,000 or so TCR beta sequences at a false discovery rate of 0.05 in a later analysis. Roughly uniform sequencing depth across donors was assumed in presence/absence analyses, although this assumption may not hold. Because some donors lacked HLA typing at each locus, the association tests relied only on the typed subset. Most TCR sequences were seen in very few donors, while some public TCRs were found in many individuals. In this cohort, only TCR beta chains were sequenced, and detectable features were limited by the absence of alpha or paired-chain data. A further reported finding was that TCR beta sequences accurately predicted the HLA-A and HLA-B alleles for most subjects in the first cohort. Compared with equally common non-associated chains, HLA-associated TCR beta chains in a later analysis were more clonally expanded and had lower generation probabilities. Linkage disequilibrium might explain the correlated functional status among segregating V segments, but an unknown experimental factor could not be excluded. In the study, 164 TCR beta chains were listed as associated with cytomegalovirus. According to the authors, the approach could potentially be generalized to other disease states and immunological phenotypes. Because counts were too low, approximately 15 rarely observed V segments, including chromosome 9 orphons, were excluded from the earlier analysis of some 540 of the donors. In an earlier analysis of roughly 500 of the donors, most TCR beta V segments appeared in productive rearrangements about 87% or about 30% of the time, broadly matching IMGT annotations. Several of the top co-occurrence clusters appeared to be linked to parvovirus B19, influenza, CMV and Epstein-Barr virus, according to a later analysis. According to a later analysis, TCR association rates differed among HLA loci, with DRB1 alleles showing the most associated TCRs and HLA-C alleles showing the fewest.

Points on this clone: The antigen it recognizes is unknown. No much larger clonotype is one base removed from it; base qualities were not supplied.

The library was prepared using the immunoSEQ multiplex PCR assay. The multiplex PCR relied on a mix of 60 forward primers for TCR Vbeta segments and 13 reverse primers for TCR Jbeta segments. The CDR3 region of rearranged TCR beta genes was amplified from genomic DNA with a multiplex PCR assay. The Illumina HiSeq System was used to sequence the amplified TCR beta libraries as 87-base-pair reads. Per the authors' processing: In a later analysis, tens of millions of unique TCR beta chains were counted across the 650 to 750 repertoires, and some 10 million of these chains were shared by at least two donors. A nearest-neighbor algorithm error-corrected the raw reads and collapsed the reads into unique sequences, merging closely related sequences to remove PCR and sequencing errors. CDR3 sequences were aligned to IMGT reference sequences to assign V, D and J gene segments. For a sequence to be retained, a match of at least six nucleotides to both a V gene segment and a J gene segment was required. Rearrangements were classified as productive when the CDR3 lacked stop codons and remained in frame with V and J, and all other rearrangements were classified as non-productive. Following IMGT convention, CDR3 was defined as the stretch from the second conserved V-encoded cysteine up to the conserved J-encoded phenylalanine. In an earlier analysis of some 550 of the donors, sequences lacking an unambiguous match to a single V gene segment were excluded. An earlier analysis of a few hundred of the donors classified V segments as functional when productive rearrangements were above 56.7% and as segregating when the standard deviation between donors was above 5%. A statistical classification framework was developed to diagnose cytomegalovirus status using the catalog of TCR beta chain sequences. A later analysis assigned V and J genes by comparing TCR nucleotide sequences with IMGT/GENE-DB human TR gene sequences. In a later analysis, CDR3 sequences and most-parsimonious VDJ recombination scenarios were assigned using the TCRdist pipeline. In a later analysis, each TCR beta chain was defined by its CDR3 amino acid sequence together with its V-gene family, and reads lacking a unique V-gene family were excluded. To address suspected cross-contamination and a sequencing artifact, a later analysis removed 550 to 750 highly shared, low-generation-probability nucleotide sequences. A later analysis calculated a clonal expansion index for each public chain from normalized within-repertoire ranks of inferred template counts. In a later analysis, generation probabilities were computed using a VDJ recombination model fitted to out-of-frame rearrangements, and the results were checked against IGoR. A later analysis scored TCR-TCR, TCR-HLA and TCR-CMV co-occurrence with hypergeometric tests, applying a repertoire-size bias correction to TCR pairs. A later analysis estimated false discovery rates by permuting HLA or CMV assignments 20 times. In a later analysis, co-occurring TCRs were grouped with DBSCAN, and TCRdist sequence similarity was added when clustering was performed within HLA-allele-positive subsets. Repertoires with fewer than 30,000 or more than 120,000 public chains, plus five repertoires with anomalous nucleotide sharing, were excluded from co-occurrence clustering. TCRdb carries this immuneACCESS record with in-frame sequences only. Its versions omit some clonotypes, under half of them owing to an unresolved V gene in the studies checked, with the rest unexplained. The DNA gave D and trimming, while V, J and clone size come from that table. The sample table contains more than 100,000 clones; only one count was recorded for more than 75% of them. Of the sample, roughly 0.99% is held by the ten largest clones.

The CDR3, cysteine through phenylalanine, is 13 amino acids long. Solely the CDR3 DNA is kept, with 39 bases framed from the first base. The germline V gene encodes CDR1 SNHLY and CDR2 FYNNEI. Trimming removed 10 bases from V and 4 bases from J, leaving 15 bases between the germline ends. In total, approximately 610 healthy bone marrow donors made up the cohort. At the time of sampling, every cohort member was nominally healthy, though immune exposures that went unrecorded were likely present. The donor tested CMV seronegative and was one of the 352 seronegative cohort members. Every donor gave a peripheral blood sample, and the peripheral blood mononuclear cells from that sample were used for TCR beta sequencing. Genomic DNA was extracted from the blood cell samples with the Qiagen DNeasy Blood Extraction Kit.

Sequencing was done on a sample of PBMCs. The sequence is built from TRBV2 and TRBJ2-3; TRBD1 is possibly the D segment (6 matching bases). The TCR originated in a male donor in good health and CMV-seronegative. The CDR3 protein is CATLGTSPDTQYF. The bases are TGTGCCACCCTGGGGACATCACCAGATACGCAGTATTTT.